In its sample, the clone carrying this T cell receptor beta chain was seen a few times. Its target is not known. The entry originates in a study of type 1 regulatory T cells. Across the study: T-allo10 is an in vitro-generated, Tr1-enriched CD4 T cell product specific for alloantigen. Study-level findings and limits: Tr1 cells had a more restricted TCR repertoire than non-Tr1 cells.

TCRdb fed the reads into MiXCR, producing one record per CDR3 protein. The sample contains around 64,000 distinct CDR3 sequences, roughly 20% of which appear only once. Sample: cultured type 1 regulatory T (Tr1) cells, either the whole culture or a sorted fraction (not recorded which). This receptor was taken from a human donor in good health.

The CDR3 sequence is CSATTSGPNEQFF. DNA of the CDR3: TGCAGTGCTACGACTAGCGGTCCAAATGAGCAGTTCTTC. The chain links TRBV20-1 to TRBJ2-1, with TRBD2 matching over 9 bases. With V trimmed by 4 bases and J by 7 bases, 5 bases remained unmatched. This CDR3 contains 13 residues. Germline CDR1 is DFQATT and CDR2 is SNEGSKA (reference sequence).